Below, 5 T cell receptor beta chains from the same sample are listed, as sequenced in a study of T cells in women clearing cervical HPV infection. TCRdb keeps only in-frame clones here, not all; method: immunoSEQ multiplex PCR. This sample contains under 35,000 clones. Material for sequencing was blood buffy coat. The receptor set was obtained from a woman aged 18 to 75 with a cervical HPV16 infection that either progressed to CIN3+ or cleared (not recorded which).

About this clone itself: The CDR3 goes on 3 residues after the read ends, and that part is filled in from the germline J gene. The V gene is TRBV7-9, the J gene TRBJ1-2; D is ambiguous. The germline V gene encodes CDR1 SEHNR and CDR2 FQNEAQ (reference sequence). The CDR3 extends over 14 amino acids. Deletions cut 0 bases from V and 5 bases from J, with 10 bases between. This CDR3 reads CASSLASTEYGYTF. The part of the CDR3 DNA that was read is TGTGCCAGCAGCTTAGCGTCGACTGAATATGGC.

With regard to this clone: With the read ending 3 residues before the CDR3 end, the germline J gene is used to fill in that end. The chain is built from TRBV5-1 and TRBJ1-1; D unresolved. The germline V gene encodes CDR1 SGHRS and CDR2 YFSETQ. The CDR3 has 16 amino acids. The ends were cut back, 4 bases at V and 1 base at J, with 17 bases in the middle. CDR3 DNA (partial): TGCGCCAGCAGCGAGAGGCTGGTATCAGAGAACACTGAA. This encodes CASSERLVSENTE. The whole CDR3 protein reads CASSERLVSENTEAFF.

Points on this clone: Coverage ceases 3 residues before the CDR3 finishes, and the germline J gene fills in the end. The chain couples TRBV2 to TRBJ2-1; TRBD2 aligns across 7 bases. Trimming took 5 bases from V and 7 from J; bases not matched to a gene: 11. CDR3 length: 15 amino acids. Germline loops: CDR1 SNHLY, CDR2 FYNNEI. The CDR3 bases that were read are TGTGCCAGCAGTTCCCGACTAGCTCCGGGTAATGAG. It encodes CASSSRLAPGNE. The full CDR3 protein is CASSSRLAPGNEQFF.

As concerns this clone: Read data end 3 residues before the CDR3 end; the end is taken from the germline J gene. This chain joins TRBV9 and TRBJ2-1, with 11 bases identical to TRBD2. Germline V gives CDR1 SGDLS, CDR2 YYNGEE. This CDR3 contains 17 residues. The J segment lost 7 bases and the V segment lost 4 bases, leaving 13 bases of the junction unmatched. Partial CDR3 DNA: TGTGCCAGCAGCCCCACGACTAGCGGGACTTCTCTGAATGAG. This translates into CASSPTTSGTSLNE. The whole CDR3 reads CASSPTTSGTSLNEQFF.

Notes on this clone: The missing CDR3 end, 3 residues past where the read stops, is filled in from the germline J gene. The chain has TRBV20-1 and TRBJ2-7, with D unclear. V was trimmed by 4 bases and J by 0 bases, leaving 16 bases between them. The CDR3 sequence is 15 residues long. Germline CDR1 DFQATT, CDR2 SNEGSKA (reference sequence). The chain's CDR3 is CSATSRVSSSYEQYF. The part of the CDR3 DNA that was read is TGCAGTGCTACCTCTCGGGTTTCAAGCTCCTACGAG.